This T cell receptor beta chain was captured in a study of shared clonotypes between healthy human individuals (TCRdb year 2020). About the study as a whole: The cohort included a few men and a couple of women between 18 and 49 years of age. Per donor, three plates each were used for CD4 naive and CD4 memory, two for CD8 naive, and one for CD8 memory. Per donor, leukapheresis produced somewhere between about 0.9 and 10 billion PBMCs. To estimate repertoire size and how much clonotypes are shared between individuals, the study performed deep sequencing of blood TCR repertoires from about 5 healthy adults. Libraries were prepared and TCR repertoires were sequenced by different laboratories using diverse techniques, in order to increase sequencing depth and limit assay-specific biases. Broader findings and caveats from the paper: Across a few donors, approximately 5% of naive CD4, approximately 3.6% of naive CD8, about 2% of memory CD4, and 0.4% of memory CD8 clonotypes were shared. Larger estimated clonotype richness was generally found for naive subsets than for memory subsets. Pairwise subsampling indicated that sequencing depth was expected to affect the degree of clonotype sharing among donors. Because the study included a small number of donors, the genetic and exposure-history diversity represented was limited. Rarefaction of sorted-subset datasets indicated incomplete sequencing despite the large sequencing depth. Higher generation probabilities were observed for clonotypes shared by all four sorted-subset donors than for non-shared clonotypes. Sampling was restricted to blood, and TCR repertoires in tissue are likely to differ from TCR repertoires in blood.

TCR CDR3 regions were amplified from genomic DNA by multiplex PCR using the deep immunoSEQ assay. For each cell subset, the extracted genomic DNA was distributed evenly across all wells of several immunoSEQ 96-well plates, and each plate served as one replicate. For sorted subsets, 150 to 250 ng of genomic DNA, equivalent to 25,000 to 35,000 T cell genomes, went into each replicate PCR. The purified libraries were quantified using a Qubit 3.0 fluorometer, sized with a Bioanalyzer 2100, and then quantified again using the KAPA Library Quantification kit. Every immunoSEQ 96-well plate was sequenced on a dedicated single-read 150-cycle Illumina NextSeq 550 flow cell. From the authors' description of their analysis: The immunoSEQ output contained only junctional sequences without quality scores, so filtering could not match that applied to full-length reads. To assign V/J genes and CDR3, sequences were annotated using PyIR, a Python wrapper for IgBLAST v1.9, with IMGT germline references. Reads were removed for weak V/J assignments (E-value above 1e-6), missing CDR3, stop codons, out-of-frame junctions, or ambiguous translated residues. V3J clonotypes were defined as sequences sharing the same inferred V gene, J gene, and CDR3 amino acid sequence. Percentage overlap between repertoires was computed as shared unique clonotypes divided by the size of the smaller repertoire. Richness of each repertoire was evaluated using RTK rarefaction, the Chao1 estimator, and Recon v2.1 estimates of unobserved clonotypes. OLGA was used to compute generation probabilities for all TCRbeta clonotypes that the gDNA method yielded from a handful of donors. TCRdb carries this immuneACCESS record with in-frame sequences only. Its versions omit some clonotypes, under half of them owing to an unresolved V gene in the studies checked, with the rest unexplained. V and J calls and clone size come straight from that table; D and trimming were deduced from the DNA. This sample comprises 100,000 to 120,000 clones, about 70% of them detected only once. Approximately 23% of the sample comes from the top ten.

As concerns this clone: No cognate antigen has been identified for it. Base qualities are not at hand, and no much larger clone is one base apart.

The donors were healthy, HIV-negative adults with no recently reported acute infections or vaccinations. Every donor was a Caucasian adult living in Nashville, Tennessee, USA. The CD8 memory samples were a combination of magnetically selected CD45RO+ cells and CCR7-negative CD45RA+ effector memory (TemRA) cells. After blood collection by leukapheresis, PBMCs were isolated using Ficoll-Histopaque density gradient centrifugation and then cryopreserved in the vapor phase of liquid nitrogen. Purity and quantity of every magnetically sorted T cell population were checked by analytical flow cytometry. From each sorted fraction, genomic DNA was isolated and quantified by UV absorbance on a Nanodrop 2000c. V is pared back by 2 bases and J by 5 bases, with 16 bases lying between the germline termini. Its CDR3 holds 16 amino acids, cysteine through phenylalanine. Of the read, only the CDR3 DNA is kept; its 48 bases are in frame from base 1. Based on the germline V gene, the CDR1 and CDR2 sequences are KGHSH and LQKENI.

This receptor chain uses TRBV18 and TRBJ2-1; tentative D gene TRBD2, with 6 bases matching. Sequencing was carried out using memory CD8+ T cells sorted from blood. The sample's cell subset or site label, in plain terms: CD45RO+ cells pooled with CCR7-negative TemRA cells. The TCR originated in a woman aged 25 to 45 in good health. The CDR3 region reads CASSPSPGLINNEQFF. The nucleotides are TGTGCCAGCTCACCATCCCCGGGACTCATCAACAATGAGCAGTTCTTC.